These 10 T cell receptor beta chains share one sample of origin, sequenced in a study of technical replicates of blood from a handful of donors. Clones were sequenced by immunoSEQ multiplex PCR, and TCRdb holds only the in-frame ones, with some missing. Altogether some 87,000 clones are present, around 97% being singletons, with the ten largest covering more than 0.15%. Sequencing was performed on T cells isolated from PBMCs. These receptors all come from a human donor in good health.

This chain connects TRBV4-1 to TRBJ1-3; 8 nucleotides line up with TRBD1. The CDR3 runs to 15 residues. Germline V gene sequence: CDR1 MGHRA, CDR2 YSYEKL. Losses at the gene ends were 2 bases for V and 2 bases for J; bases not matched to a gene: 2. This chain's CDR3 is CASSQLQGAGNTIYF. CDR3 bases: TGCGCCAGCAGCCAATTACAGGGGGCTGGAAACACCATATATTTT.

The chain combines TRBV28 with TRBJ2-5; TRBD1 aligns across 9 bases. Germline V lookup: CDR1 MDHEN, CDR2 SYDVKM. This CDR3 has 16 residues. V was clipped by 8 bases and J by 7 bases; unmatched bases: 17. The CDR3 spells CASESGPIGQGLTQYF. For the CDR3, the DNA is TGTGCCAGCGAAAGCGGACCCATAGGACAGGGGCTGACCCAGTACTTC.

This sequence joins TRBV28 and TRBJ2-2, with TRBD2 identical over 7 bases. This CDR3 region has 17 residues. The V segment lost 6 bases and the J segment 3 bases; nucleotides outside the gene matches: 13. Germline V gene lookup returns CDR1 MDHEN and CDR2 SYDVKM. Written as DNA, the CDR3 is TGTGCCAGCAGCCTCCAAGCGGGAAGCTATTACACCGGGGAGCTGTTTTTT. Translating it yields CASSLQAGSYYTGELFF.

This clone was seen just once. CDR3 nucleotides: TGTGCCAGCAGTTCCACTAGCGGGGGCCGCTACGAGCAGTACTTC. It encodes CASSSTSGGRYEQYF. V and J are TRBV2 and TRBJ2-7, with TRBD2 matching 11 bases. CDR1 SNHLY and CDR2 FYNNEI come from the germline V gene. V was pared by 5 bases and J by 3 bases, with 6 bases of the junction left unmatched. There are 15 residues in the CDR3.

A single count supports this clone. The chain joins TRBV27 to TRBJ2-7, with 11 bases that match TRBD2. The CDR3 loop spans 15 amino acids. CDR1 MNHEY and CDR2 SMNVEV come from the germline V gene (reference sequence). J gave up 4 bases and V 5 bases, and 7 bases lay outside the gene matches. In DNA form, the CDR3 reads TGTGCCAGCAGTCTCAGACTAGCGGGACCTTACGAGCAGTACTTC. It is translated as CASSLRLAGPYEQYF.

The chain couples TRBV15 to TRBJ1-3, with unresolved D. Trimming took 3 bases from V and 1 from J, leaving 13 bases between them. The CDR3 contains 16 residues. Germline CDR1 reads LNHNV; CDR2 reads YYDKDF (reference sequence). For the CDR3, the DNA is TGTGCCACCAGCAGGAATCCTCGAGGTTCTGGAAACACCATATATTTT. This codes for CATSRNPRGSGNTIYF.

This clone is a singleton in its sample. This chain links TRBV7-6 with TRBJ2-1; weak D call: TRBD1 (5 bases). The CDR3 loop spans 13 amino acids. CDR1 SGHVS and CDR2 FNYEAQ come from the germline V gene. The ends were cut back, 1 base at V and 4 bases at J, with 5 bases in the middle. CDR3 in amino acids: CASSLGQYNEQFF. CDR3 nucleotide sequence: TGTGCCAGCAGCTTAGGACAGTACAATGAGCAGTTCTTC. Full variable domain (outside the CDR3, taken from reference TRBV7-6 and TRBJ2-1): GAGVSQSPRYKVTKRGQDVALRCDPISGHVSLYWYRQALGQGPEFLTYFNYEAQQDKSGLPNDRFSAERPEGSISTLTIQRTEQRDSAMYRCASSLGQYNEQFFGPGTRLTVL.

This chain joins TRBV5-1 and TRBJ2-3; D not resolved. Germline V gives CDR1 SGHRS, CDR2 YFSETQ. This CDR3 is built from 14 residues. The ends were cut back, 0 bases at V and 0 bases at J, with 5 bases in the middle. The CDR3 DNA reads TGCGCCAGCAGCTTGGGGGCTAGCACAGATACGCAGTATTTT. Translating gives CASSLGASTDTQYF. Using reference TRBV5-1 and TRBJ2-3 for the parts outside the CDR3, the full variable domain is KAGVTQTPRYLIKTRGQQVTLSCSPISGHRSVSWYQQTPGQGLQFLFEYFSETQRNKGNFPGRFSGRQFSNSRSEMNVSTLELGDSALYLCASSLGASTDTQYFGPGTRLTVL.

CDR3: CASSPGGTQYF. The CDR3 coding sequence is TGTGCCAGCAGCCCCGGAGGCACGCAGTATTTT. This chain connects TRBV25-1 to TRBJ2-3; maybe TRBD2 (5 bases). Per the germline V gene, CDR1 is MGHDK and CDR2 is SYGVNS. CDR3 length: 11 amino acids. V was pared by 6 bases and J by 9 bases, with 10 bases between.

The genes are TRBV15 and TRBJ1-5; D is undetermined. The V gene lost 0 bases and the J gene lost 5 bases, with 5 bases spanning the gap. The CDR3 runs 13 residues. The germline CDR1 and CDR2 sequences are LNHNV and YYDKDF (reference sequence). This chain's CDR3 is CATSRDPDQPQHF. The CDR3 coding sequence is TGTGCCACCAGCAGAGACCCCGATCAGCCCCAGCATTTT.